The rows below give T cell receptor beta chains drawn from one sample of a study of cytomegalovirus exposure and HLA in healthy donors. Produced via immunoSEQ multiplex PCR; TCRdb's table is partial and in-frame only. The sample has roughly 90,000 clones, about three quarters seen once. Sequences were obtained from PBMCs. These receptors were obtained from a woman aged 40 to 50 in good health and CMV-seropositive. Each CDR3 is given with its conserved first and last residue. The order of the fields is D gene, clone size, J gene, V gene, CDR3 length, CDR3 DNA, CDR3 protein. D genes are given only for firm matches. Clone size, where shown, is once, few, many, or a class for clones that have expanded.

>NA|NA|TRBJ2-2|TRBV19|13
TGTGCCAGTAGTATCGGACAAATCGGGGAGCTGTTTTTT
CASSIGQIGELFF
>NA|few|TRBJ2-7|TRBV4-3|15
TGCGCCAGCAGCCAAGAAGGACGGGGTTGGTACGAGCAGTACTTC
CASSQEGRGWYEQYF
>TRBD2|NA|TRBJ2-7|TRBV11-2|15
TGTGCCAGCAGCTTAGTTCCGGGGGGGACCTACGAGCAGTACTTC
CASSLVPGGTYEQYF
>TRBD1|few|TRBJ1-5|TRBV6-7|21
TGTGCCAGCAGTTACTCTCGGTGCATACAGGGGAAAGGCTATAGCAATCAGCCCCAGCATTTT
CASSYSRCIQGKGYSNQPQHF
>TRBD2|NA|TRBJ2-3|TRBV19|23
TGTGCCAGTAGTATAATGAGGTCTCCTGATGAGTCTAGCGGGGTCCCAGACACAGATACGCAGTATTTT
CASSIMRSPDESSGVPDTDTQYF
>NA|NA|TRBJ2-5|TRBV5-1|15
TGCGCCAGCAGCCTCGAGAGGCCTGGTCAAGAGACCCAGTACTTC
CASSLERPGQETQYF
>TRBD1|NA|TRBJ1-5|TRBV18|13
TGTGCCAGCTCGCAAGACAGGGTTCCGCCCCAGCATTTT
CASSQDRVPPQHF
>NA|NA|TRBJ2-1|TRBV28|13
TGTGCCAGCAGTTTAGCGGGGTACAATGAGCAGTTCTTC
CASSLAGYNEQFF
>TRBD1|NA|TRBJ1-4|TRBV19|16
TGTGCCAGTAGTATGGATCAGGGGGCTAGGAATGAAAAACTGTTTTTT
CASSMDQGARNEKLFF
>TRBD1|NA|TRBJ2-7|TRBV6-5|11
TGTGCCAGCAGTGCCGGACAGGGCCAGTACTTC
CASSAGQGQYF
>NA|NA|TRBJ1-5|TRBV30|15
TGTGCCTGGAGTCAGGGACAAGGTGGCAATCAGCCCCAGCATTTT
CAWSQGQGGNQPQHF
>NA|medium-sized|TRBJ2-2|TRBV5-4|15
TGTGCCAGCAGCTTGGAAAGGGGGTGGAGCGGGGAGCTGTTTTTT
CASSLERGWSGELFF
>NA|once|TRBJ1-3|TRBV6-5|16
TGTGCCAGCAGTTCCCCCTGGACAGAGGGGGGAAACACCATATATTTT
CASSSPWTEGGNTIYF
>TRBD1|NA|TRBJ2-3|TRBV6-1|19
TGTGCCAGCAGTGAAAGAAAAGGGACAGGGGGCGGTAGCACAGATACGCAGTATTTT
CASSERKGTGGGSTDTQYF
>NA|NA|TRBJ2-7|TRBV9|16
TGTGCCAGCAGCGTAGAGGGGGGGACTTGGAGCAACGAGCAGTACTTC
CASSVEGGTWSNEQYF
>NA|few|TRBJ2-1|TRBV27|15
TGTGCCAGCAGTTTAGGGCGGGGCCTTTACAATGAGCAGTTCTTC
CASSLGRGLYNEQFF
>TRBD2|NA|TRBJ2-3|TRBV14|18
TGTGCCAGCAGTTTGAGTGGGACTACCGCTTTCGGCACAGATACGCAGTATTTT
CASSLSGTTAFGTDTQYF
>TRBD1|NA|TRBJ1-5|TRBV27|17
TGTGCCAGCAGCTCGGGACAGGGCGGGAGGAGCAATCAGCCCCAGCATTTT
CASSSGQGGRSNQPQHF
>TRBD2|NA|TRBJ2-3|TRBV6-1|15
TGTGCCAGCAGTGAACAAGCGGGAGGGGGAGATACGCAGTATTTT
CASSEQAGGGDTQYF
>NA|NA|TRBJ2-6|TRBV9|16
TGTGCCAGCAGCGTAGGACCCGGGTTTGGGGCCAACGTCCTGACTTTC
CASSVGPGFGANVLTF
>TRBD1|NA|TRBJ1-4|TRBV27|14
TGTGCCAGCAGCCAGACAGGGATCCATGAAAAACTGTTTTTT
CASSQTGIHEKLFF
>NA|NA|TRBJ1-5|TRBV11-2|15
TGTGCCAGCAGCTTAGCGTCAGATAGCAATCAGCCCCAGCATTTT
CASSLASDSNQPQHF
>TRBD2|NA|TRBJ2-1|TRBV28|16
TGTGCCAGCAGTTTTTCGCCCAGCGGGAGTCGGATTGAGCAGTTCTTC
CASSFSPSGSRIEQFF
>TRBD1|NA|TRBJ2-7|TRBV18|14
TGTGCCAGCTCACCAGTCGGACAGGGAGACGAGCAGTACTTC
CASSPVGQGDEQYF
>NA|NA|TRBJ2-2|TRBV11-3|18
TGTGCCAGCAGCTTAGCCAGGGTCGGCTCATTGGGGACCGGGGAGCTGTTTTTT
CASSLARVGSLGTGELFF
>TRBD2|NA|TRBJ2-1|TRBV19|15
TGTGCCAGTAGTAGGGCAGCGGGAGGTGGCAATGAGCAGTTCTTC
CASSRAAGGGNEQFF
>NA|NA|TRBJ2-5|TRBV4-2|14
TGTGCCAGCAGCCAAAATAGCGGAGAAGAGACCCAGTACTTC
CASSQNSGEETQYF
>TRBD1|NA|TRBJ1-1|TRBV5-1|15
TGCGCCAGCAGCCTAGGGGGCTACATGAACACTGAAGCTTTCTTT
CASSLGGYMNTEAFF
>NA|NA|TRBJ2-1|TRBV29-1|13
TGCAGCGTTGAGCTAGCGTTTTTCAATGAGCAGTTCTTC
CSVELAFFNEQFF
>NA|NA|TRBJ1-1|TRBV6-6|14
TGTGCCAGCAGTTATCAGGGGACGAACACTGAAGCTTTCTTT
CASSYQGTNTEAFF
>TRBD1|NA|TRBJ1-5|TRBV28|17
TGTGCCAGCAGTTTAGCCGCGACTAGGGGGCGGAATCAGCCCCAGCATTTT
CASSLAATRGRNQPQHF
>TRBD1|many|TRBJ1-4|TRBV18|15
TGTGCCAGCTCACCAACGAGGGGGCCTGGTGAAAAACTGTTTTTT
CASSPTRGPGEKLFF
>NA|once|TRBJ1-3|TRBV30|13
TGTGCCTGGAGTCCAGGGGCTAGAAACACCATATATTTT
CAWSPGARNTIYF
>TRBD1|NA|TRBJ1-2|TRBV9|15
TGTGCCAGCAGCGGGGGGGCTGGACAGGGCTATGGCTACACCTTC
CASSGGAGQGYGYTF
>TRBD1|few|TRBJ2-7|TRBV5-4|14
TGTGCCAGCAGCTCCGGGACAGGGGTGTACGAGCAGTACTTC
CASSSGTGVYEQYF
>NA|NA|TRBJ1-5|TRBV28|14
TGTGCCAGCAGTTTATCAGGGGCACAGCAGCCCCAGCATTTT
CASSLSGAQQPQHF
>NA|once|TRBJ2-3|TRBV7-8|14
TGTGCCAGCAGCTCCCAGATGAGCACAGATACGCAGTATTTT
CASSSQMSTDTQYF
>TRBD1|once|TRBJ2-5|TRBV5-6|13
TGTGCCAGCTTTTCGGGACAGGGGGAGACCCAGTACTTC
CASFSGQGETQYF
>TRBD2|NA|TRBJ2-1|TRBV5-4|15
TGTGCCAGCAGCATGGGACTAGCGGGAGCGAGTGAGCAGTTCTTC
CASSMGLAGASEQFF
>NA|NA|TRBJ2-2|TRBV9|16
TGTGCCAGCAGCGTAGCTACTAGCTTTCTTACCGGGGAGCTGTTTTTT
CASSVATSFLTGELFF
>TRBD2|NA|TRBJ2-1|TRBV5-5|16
TGCGCCAGCAGCCAAGAACTAGCGGGAGTTGACAATGAGCAGTTCTTC
CASSQELAGVDNEQFF
>TRBD1|NA|TRBJ2-7|TRBV19|14
TGTGCCAGTAGTCCTAGACAGGGGGTTTACGAGCAGTACTTC
CASSPRQGVYEQYF
>NA|medium-sized|TRBJ1-1|TRBV7-3|13
TGTGCCAGCAGCCTTACAACGAACACTGAAGCTTTCTTT
CASSLTTNTEAFF
>TRBD1|few|TRBJ1-4|TRBV5-6|15
TGTGCCAGCAGCGAGAACAGGGGCATTAATGAAAAACTGTTTTTT
CASSENRGINEKLFF